The 26 T cell receptor beta chains given below trace back to one sample, sequenced in a study of cytomegalovirus exposure and HLA in healthy donors. Vbeta (60) and Jbeta (13) primers were used in the PCR. Clones were read by immunoSEQ multiplex PCR, and TCRdb kept only the in-frame ones, dropping some. The sample carries about 160,000 clones, around 80% recorded once. Material: PBMCs. The receptors derive from a female donor in good health and CMV-seronegative.

This chain connects TRBV6-5 to TRBJ1-1, with 7 bases lining up with TRBD1. Germline trimming cut 7 bases from V and 7 bases from J; bases unmatched to any gene: 3. The CDR3 extends over 11 amino acids. Germline values: CDR1 MNHEY, CDR2 SVGAGI. The CDR3 nucleotides read TGTGCCAGCACGAGGGGGCTTGAAGCTTTCTTT. It yields the protein CASTRGLEAFF.

This clone was detected only a few times. The sample holds other DNA sequences that translate to the same CDR3. The rearrangement links TRBV19 to TRBJ1-2; no clear D. The V gene lost 7 bases and the J gene lost 4 bases, with 19 bases spanning the gap. The CDR3 contains 15 residues. CDR1 LNHDA and CDR2 SQIVND come from the germline V gene (reference sequence). The CDR3 DNA follows: TGTGCCAGTACTCCCCCCGGCGGTTTCATCTATGGCTACACCTTC. Protein: CASTPPGGFIYGYTF. The full variable domain, its missing parts supplied by reference TRBV19 and TRBJ1-2, is DGGITQSPKYLFRKEGQNVTLSCEQNLNHDAMYWYRQDPGQGLRLIYYSQIVNDFQKGDIAEGYSVSREKKESFPLTVTSAQKNPTAFYLCASTPPGGFIYGYTFGSGTRLTVV.

The V gene is TRBV4-3, the J gene TRBJ2-1; TRBD2 agrees at 11 bases. The CDR3 has 17 amino acids. Germline-derived CDR1 and CDR2 are LGHNA and YSLEER. After removal of 4 bases from V and 10 bases from J, the junction contained 15 bases not matched to a gene. The CDR3 sequence: CASSRRATSGATWEQFF. CDR3 bases: TGCGCCAGCAGCCGCCGAGCGACTAGCGGGGCTACCTGGGAGCAGTTCTTC.

The sample holds a few counts of this clone. This chain links TRBV14 with TRBJ2-5; 10 bases are shared with TRBD1. J was trimmed by 4 bases and V by 3 bases; bases with no gene match: 8. The CDR3 is 16 amino acids. CDR1 is SGHDN and CDR2 is FVKESK in the germline V gene. The CDR3 loop reads CASSQLGQGRRETQYF. CDR3 bases: TGTGCCAGCAGCCAGTTGGGACAGGGGAGAAGAGAGACCCAGTACTTC.

The chain recombines TRBV7-9 with TRBJ2-4; D remains unclear. Trimming stripped 1 base from V and 0 bases from J, with 16 bases between. Germline loops: CDR1 SEHNR, CDR2 FQNEAQ (reference sequence). This CDR3 contains 18 residues. As DNA, the CDR3 is TGTGCCAGCAGCTTAGAGTTTCGGCGGCCACTAGCCAAAAACATTCAGTACTTC. It encodes CASSLEFRRPLAKNIQYF.

The chain employs TRBV9 and TRBJ1-1, with 8 bases identical to TRBD1. Germline assignment: CDR1 SGDLS and CDR2 YYNGEE. This CDR3 is built from 13 residues. Trimming took 2 bases from V and 4 from J; bases not matched to a gene: 1. In nucleotides, the CDR3 is TGTGCCAGCAGCGTTGGGACAGGCACTGAAGCTTTCTTT. Its translation is CASSVGTGTEAFF.

This clone has more than one count but fewer than ten. The chain carries TRBV10-2 and TRBJ2-7; D possibly corresponds to TRBD2 (6 bases). The CDR3 consists of 15 residues. Trimming removed 6 bases from V and 0 bases from J, with 15 bases in between. Germline lookup yields CDR1 WSHSY and CDR2 SAAADI. CDR3 DNA: TGCGCCAGCAGGGGGGGAAGGACAAACTCCTACGAGCAGTACTTC. Its translation: CASRGGRTNSYEQYF.

This chain links TRBV30 with TRBJ2-3; 8 positions agree with TRBD2. Germline V gene data show CDR1 as GTSNPN and CDR2 as SVGIG (reference sequence). Trimming removed 4 bases from V and 0 bases from J; junction bases left unmatched: 0. The CDR3 loop spans 13 amino acids. The CDR3 DNA reads TGTGCCTGGACTAGCGGGAGCACAGATACGCAGTATTTT. This translates into CAWTSGSTDTQYF.

This clone was detected a few times. The chain couples TRBV7-2 to TRBJ2-7; 8 bases fit TRBD2. Per the germline V gene, CDR1 is SGHTA and CDR2 is FQGNSA. The CDR3 is made up of 15 amino acids. V trimming: 3 bases; J trimming: 4 bases; junction bases outside the gene matches: 8. As DNA, the CDR3 is TGTGCCAGCAGCTTCCGGAATAGCGGGACGTACGAGCAGTACTTC. It codes for CASSFRNSGTYEQYF.

The chain has TRBV6-5 and TRBJ2-5, with 7 bases fitting TRBD2. With 6 bases clipped from V and 5 bases from J, the junction kept 9 bases outside the gene matches. CDR1 and CDR2 from the germline V gene are MNHEY and SVGAGI. This CDR3 region has 14 residues. CDR3 DNA sequence: TGTGCCAGCAGGAACCCGGGAGGCCTGGAGACCCAGTACTTC. Protein product: CASRNPGGLETQYF.

This chain connects TRBV10-3 to TRBJ1-1; 9 bases fit TRBD1. Looked up from germline, CDR1 is ENHRY and CDR2 is SYGVKD. The J segment lost 1 base and the V segment lost 8 bases, leaving 8 bases of the junction unmatched. The CDR3 runs to 15 residues. In nucleotides, the CDR3 is TGTGCCATCGGTTTAACAGGGGGCAAGAACACTGAAGCTTTCTTT. Translating gives CAIGLTGGKNTEAFF.

The chain combines TRBV12-5 with TRBJ2-2; 8 bases are a match to TRBD2. Germline V gene sequence: CDR1 LGHNT, CDR2 FRNRAP. Losses at the gene ends were 6 bases for V and 3 bases for J; bases not matched to a gene: 9. The CDR3 is 16 amino acids. The CDR3 loop reads CASGSGGGGDTGELFF. The CDR3 DNA follows: TGTGCTAGTGGATCCGGGGGGGGAGGGGACACCGGGGAGCTGTTTTTT.

The rearrangement joins TRBV4-1 to TRBJ2-5, with 9 bases fitting TRBD1. V trimming: 4 bases; J trimming: 5 bases; junction bases outside the gene matches: 11. The CDR3 is 16 residues long. Germline V gene data show CDR1 as MGHRA and CDR2 as YSYEKL. The CDR3: CASSLKPGTGSETQYF. Here the CDR3 DNA reads TGCGCCAGCAGCCTTAAACCCGGGACAGGGAGCGAGACCCAGTACTTC.

A few counts support this clone. The chain uses TRBV27 and TRBJ2-4, with TRBD2 identical over 7 bases. Germline V gene data show CDR1 as MNHEY and CDR2 as SMNVEV (reference sequence). J gave up 3 bases and V 6 bases, and 8 bases lay outside the gene matches. CDR3 size: 15 residues. CDR3 nucleotide sequence: TGTGCCAGCAGCTGGGGGGGGTTCGGCAAAAACATTCAGTACTTC. Its protein is CASSWGGFGKNIQYF.

This chain connects TRBV7-9 to TRBJ2-7; TRBD1 matches at 7 bases. CDR3 size: 14 residues. The V and J ends lost 5 bases and 4 bases, in that order; junction bases with no gene match: 8. Germline V gene data show CDR1 as SEHNR and CDR2 as FQNEAQ (reference sequence). CDR3 in amino acids: CASSRDRAGYEQYF. The CDR3 DNA reads as TGTGCCAGCAGCCGTGACAGGGCCGGTTACGAGCAGTACTTC. The full variable domain, with the rest looked up from reference TRBV7-9 and TRBJ2-7, is DTGVSQNPRHKITKRGQNVTFRCDPISEHNRLYWYRQTLGQGPEFLTYFQNEAQLEKSRLLSDRFSAERPKGSFSTLEIQRTEQGDSAMYLCASSRDRAGYEQYFGPGTRLTVT.

This clone was detected only a few times. This chain connects TRBV27 to TRBJ2-2; 7 bases are shared with TRBD2. CDR1 MNHEY and CDR2 SMNVEV come from the germline V gene (reference sequence). V lost 2 bases, J lost 1 base, and 4 bases stayed unmatched. The CDR3 runs 16 residues. For the CDR3, the DNA is TGTGCCAGCAGTTTAGGGGCTAGCGGGAACACCGGGGAGCTGTTTTTT. Amino acids: CASSLGASGNTGELFF.

The J gene is TRBJ2-2, the V gene TRBV28; tentatively, D is TRBD1 (6 bases). The CDR3 sequence is 12 residues long. V lost 7 bases and J 7 bases, leaving 10 bases between the germline ends. Germline CDR1 reads MDHEN; CDR2 reads SYDVKM. The CDR3 nucleotides read TGTGCCAGCAAGCAGGGGAGCGGGGAGCTGTTTTTT. Translating gives CASKQGSGELFF.

J is TRBJ1-5 and V is TRBV30, with D perhaps matching TRBD1 (6 bases). With 5 bases removed from V and 7 bases from J, the gap between germline ends came to 15 bases. This CDR3 has 13 amino acids. Germline assignment: CDR1 GTSNPN and CDR2 SVGIG (reference sequence). The CDR3: CAWQQGLRQPQHF. CDR3 bases: TGTGCCTGGCAACAGGGCTTACGGCAGCCCCAGCATTTT.

The rearrangement joins TRBV6-4 to TRBJ2-5, with 9 bases fitting TRBD2. The DNA end favors TRBJ2-7, so the J call may be wrong. The V gene's germline CDR1 is MRHNA and CDR2 SNTAGT. The CDR3 extends over 14 amino acids. In DNA, the CDR3 is TGTGCCAGCAGTCCCACTAGCGGGCCCTACGAGCAGTACTTC. As protein: CASSPTSGPYEQYF.

As concerns this clone: The same CDR3 also results from other DNA sequences found in this sample. V is TRBV28 and J is TRBJ1-1; D may be TRBD1 (5 bases). CDR3 length equals 14 residues. The germline V gene has CDR1 MDHEN and CDR2 SYDVKM. V was cut by 6 bases and J by 1 base, with 12 bases left in between. DNA of the CDR3: TGTGCCAGCAGCTCCGGGGGGGGGAACACTGAAGCTTTCTTT. Translation: CASSSGGGNTEAFF.

The V and J genes are TRBV7-2 and TRBJ2-3; 9 nucleotides match TRBD1. From germline, CDR1 is SGHTA and CDR2 FQGNSA. V was clipped by 7 bases and J by 5 bases; unmatched bases: 10. The CDR3 spans 15 residues. CDR3 nucleotide sequence: TGTGCCAGCATCACACAGGGGGCGCTGAAAGATACGCAGTATTTT. Translated: CASITQGALKDTQYF.

The J gene is TRBJ1-4, the V gene TRBV13; possibly TRBD1 for D (6 bases). The CDR3 has 13 amino acids. In germline, CDR1 is PRHDT, CDR2 FYEKMQ (reference sequence). V was trimmed by 2 bases and J by 8 bases, leaving 9 bases between them. CDR3 nucleotide sequence: TGTGCCAGCAGCTTAAGGGGGGGGGAAAAACTGTTTTTT. Encoded protein: CASSLRGGEKLFF.

The sample holds a few counts of this clone. V gene TRBV6-5 combines with J gene TRBJ1-1; D unresolved. CDR1 is MNHEY, CDR2 SVGAGI, per germline. CDR3 length: 16 amino acids. The germline V and J ends were trimmed by 0 bases and 1 base, with 12 bases remaining between them. The CDR3 spells CASSYSAAERNTEAFF. The CDR3 DNA follows: TGTGCCAGCAGTTACTCCGCGGCGGAGAGGAACACTGAAGCTTTCTTT.

The chain is built from TRBV7-8 and TRBJ1-5, with 7 bases that match TRBD1. Germline assignment: CDR1 SGHVS and CDR2 FQNEAQ. CDR3 length equals 14 residues. J was trimmed by 5 bases and V by 5 bases; bases with no gene match: 6. The CDR3 sequence is CASSPAQGYQPQHF. CDR3 DNA sequence: TGTGCCAGCAGCCCAGCACAGGGGTATCAGCCCCAGCATTTT. Variable domain in full (rest from reference TRBV7-8 and TRBJ1-5): GAGVSQSPRYKVAKRGQDVALRCDPISGHVSLFWYQQALGQGPEFLTYFQNEAQLDKSGLPSDRFFAERPEGSVSTLKIQRTQQEDSAVYLCASSPAQGYQPQHFGDGTRLSIL.

V gene TRBV7-3 combines with J gene TRBJ2-1; D possibly corresponds to TRBD2 (6 bases). CDR1 and CDR2 from the germline V gene are SGHTA and FQGTGA. The CDR3 runs 13 residues. V gave up 5 bases and J gave up 6 bases, with 11 bases separating them. CDR3 region: CASSPGLRNEQFF. In DNA, the CDR3 is TGTGCCAGCAGCCCCGGACTACGCAATGAGCAGTTCTTC.

This clone appeared a few times. The chain has TRBV25-1 and TRBJ2-1; D is ambiguous. Germline CDR1 MGHDK, CDR2 SYGVNS. The CDR3 extends over 14 amino acids. V was shortened by 1 base and J by 6 bases, with 10 bases between the two germline ends. The CDR3: CASSESHPGNEQFF. In DNA, the CDR3 is TGTGCCAGCAGTGAATCCCACCCAGGCAATGAGCAGTTCTTC.